This is a list of T cell receptor beta chains from one sample in a study of response to subunit inactivated influenza vaccine. TCRdb ran MiXCR on the RT-PCR reads and lists one entry per CDR3 protein. The table records around 300,000 distinct CDR3 sequences, about 20% of them present only once. Sample: PBMCs from blood, taken 21 months after vaccination. These receptor sequences come from a man between 50 and 75 years old who received an inactivated influenza vaccine. CDR3s include the opening cysteine and the closing phenylalanine or tryptophan. D genes are given only for firm matches. The listing skips clone size in some rows; elsewhere it reads once, few, many or a size class.

d_call: -
j_call: TRBJ1-1
clone_size: few
cdr3_length: 14
v_call: TRBV18
cdr3_aa: CASSPQGRQTEAFF
cdr3_nt: TGTGCCAGCTCTCCTCAGGGGAGGCAAACTGAAGCTTTCTTT

d_call: -
j_call: TRBJ2-5
clone_size: few
cdr3_length: 14
v_call: TRBV7-9
cdr3_aa: CASSRDREGETQYF
cdr3_nt: TGTGCCAGCAGCCGCGACAGGGAGGGAGAGACCCAGTACTTC

d_call: -
j_call: TRBJ2-7
clone_size: few
cdr3_length: 15
v_call: TRBV11-2
cdr3_aa: CASSSRRTGSHEQYF
cdr3_nt: TGTGCCAGCAGTTCCCGAAGGACGGGGAGCCACGAGCAGTACTTC

d_call: TRBD2
j_call: TRBJ2-7
clone_size: many
cdr3_length: 15
v_call: TRBV12-3/TRBV12-4
cdr3_aa: CASSSSRTSAYEQYF
cdr3_nt: TGTGCCAGCAGTTCATCCAGGACTAGCGCCTACGAGCAGTACTTC

d_call: -
j_call: TRBJ1-5
clone_size: -
cdr3_length: 16
v_call: TRBV29-1
cdr3_aa: CSVVVGGHDSNQPQHF
cdr3_nt: TGCAGCGTTGTGGTTGGAGGGCATGATAGCAATCAGCCCCAGCATTTT

d_call: -
j_call: TRBJ1-2
clone_size: -
cdr3_length: 16
v_call: TRBV29-1
cdr3_aa: CSVSFREYGTNYGYTF
cdr3_nt: TGCAGCGTTTCTTTCCGCGAGTATGGGACTAACTATGGCTACACCTTC

d_call: -
j_call: TRBJ1-2
clone_size: few
cdr3_length: 12
v_call: TRBV6-5
cdr3_aa: CASSQSRFGYTF
cdr3_nt: TGTGCCAGCAGTCAATCCCGGTTTGGCTACACCTTC

d_call: -
j_call: TRBJ1-6
clone_size: few
cdr3_length: 18
v_call: TRBV5-1
cdr3_aa: CASSLRPADGTYNSPLHF
cdr3_nt: TGCGCCAGCAGCCTGAGACCCGCGGACGGGACCTATAATTCACCCCTCCACTTT

d_call: -
j_call: TRBJ1-3
clone_size: few
cdr3_length: 14
v_call: TRBV10-3
cdr3_aa: CAISVRDTRNTIYF
cdr3_nt: TGTGCCATCAGTGTCCGGGACACCCGAAACACCATATATTTT

d_call: TRBD2
j_call: TRBJ2-1
clone_size: few
cdr3_length: 15
v_call: TRBV20-1
cdr3_aa: CSAIGASGSYNEQFF
cdr3_nt: TGCAGTGCCATTGGGGCTAGCGGTTCCTACAATGAGCAGTTCTTC

d_call: -
j_call: TRBJ2-5
clone_size: few
cdr3_length: 17
v_call: TRBV10-3
cdr3_aa: CAISESPRPGARETQYF
cdr3_nt: TGTGCCATCAGTGAGTCCCCTCGGCCGGGGGCTCGAGAGACCCAGTACTTC

d_call: TRBD2
j_call: TRBJ2-3
clone_size: -
cdr3_length: 14
v_call: TRBV10-2
cdr3_aa: CASSVTSGGGTQYF
cdr3_nt: TGCGCCAGCAGTGTAACTAGCGGGGGCGGAACGCAGTATTTT

d_call: -
j_call: TRBJ2-1
clone_size: -
cdr3_length: 17
v_call: TRBV6-5
cdr3_aa: CASSYYYQPSGNNEQFF
cdr3_nt: TGTGCCAGCAGTTACTACTATCAACCTTCGGGGAACAATGAGCAGTTCTTC

d_call: TRBD2
j_call: TRBJ2-3
clone_size: many
cdr3_length: 13
v_call: TRBV27
cdr3_aa: CASMVQRGDTQYF
cdr3_nt: TGTGCCAGCATGGTGCAGCGGGGTGATACGCAGTATTTT

d_call: -
j_call: TRBJ1-2
clone_size: -
cdr3_length: 19
v_call: TRBV25-1
cdr3_aa: CASSESTLGVEGQIYGYTF
cdr3_nt: TGTGCCAGCAGTGAATCTACACTCGGAGTAGAGGGTCAGATCTATGGCTACACCTTC

d_call: -
j_call: TRBJ1-2
clone_size: few
cdr3_length: 12
v_call: TRBV20-1
cdr3_aa: CSALDESYGYTF
cdr3_nt: TGCAGTGCTTTGGACGAGTCGTATGGCTACACCTTC

d_call: -
j_call: TRBJ1-2
clone_size: few
cdr3_length: 15
v_call: TRBV20-1
cdr3_aa: CSAATQGSAPGGYTF
cdr3_nt: -

d_call: -
j_call: TRBJ2-7
clone_size: many
cdr3_length: 19
v_call: TRBV7-2
cdr3_aa: CASSLAEGVRGQFSYEQYF
cdr3_nt: TGTGCCAGCAGCTTAGCGGAAGGGGTGAGAGGACAGTTCTCCTACGAGCAGTACTTC

d_call: -
j_call: TRBJ2-2
clone_size: -
cdr3_length: 14
v_call: TRBV5-1
cdr3_aa: CASSAIQNTGELFF
cdr3_nt: TGCGCCAGCAGCGCGATACAGAACACCGGGGAGCTGTTTTTT

d_call: TRBD1
j_call: TRBJ2-2
clone_size: few
cdr3_length: 15
v_call: TRBV4-3
cdr3_aa: CASSGNRGRTGELFF
cdr3_nt: TGCGCCAGCAGCGGTAACAGGGGTCGCACCGGGGAGCTGTTTTTT

d_call: TRBD2
j_call: TRBJ2-3
clone_size: few
cdr3_length: 15
v_call: TRBV4-2
cdr3_aa: CASSQDPSGTDTQYF
cdr3_nt: TGTGCCAGCAGCCAAGATCCTAGCGGGACAGATACGCAGTATTTT

d_call: -
j_call: TRBJ2-4
clone_size: few
cdr3_length: 15
v_call: TRBV20-1
cdr3_aa: CSARGAALAKNIQYF
cdr3_nt: TGCAGTGCTAGAGGGGCGGCCTTAGCCAAAAACATTCAGTACTTC

d_call: -
j_call: TRBJ2-1
clone_size: few
cdr3_length: 16
v_call: TRBV6-2/TRBV6-3
cdr3_aa: CASRETGRPSYNEQFF
cdr3_nt: TGTGCCAGCAGAGAAACAGGGCGGCCTTCCTACAATGAGCAGTTCTTC

d_call: -
j_call: TRBJ1-3
clone_size: -
cdr3_length: 14
v_call: TRBV4-1
cdr3_aa: CASSPQRGGNTIYF
cdr3_nt: TGCGCCAGCAGCCCCCAAAGAGGCGGAAACACCATATATTTT

d_call: -
j_call: TRBJ1-1
clone_size: many
cdr3_length: 15
v_call: TRBV7-2
cdr3_aa: CASSSSPDANTEAFF
cdr3_nt: TGTGCCAGCAGCTCTTCCCCCGACGCGAACACTGAAGCTTTCTTT

d_call: -
j_call: TRBJ2-7
clone_size: -
cdr3_length: 14
v_call: TRBV20-1
cdr3_aa: CSARDPRLAYEQYF
cdr3_nt: TGCAGTGCTAGAGATCCGAGACTAGCCTACGAGCAGTACTTC

d_call: -
j_call: TRBJ2-2
clone_size: -
cdr3_length: 14
v_call: TRBV14
cdr3_aa: CASSPFRAGGELFF
cdr3_nt: TGTGCCAGCAGCCCGTTTAGGGCGGGCGGGGAGCTGTTTTTT

d_call: -
j_call: TRBJ2-3
clone_size: -
cdr3_length: 15
v_call: TRBV5-1
cdr3_aa: CASSSAGHGTDTQYF
cdr3_nt: TGCGCCAGCAGCTCCGCGGGCCACGGCACAGATACGCAGTATTTT

d_call: -
j_call: TRBJ2-7
clone_size: once
cdr3_length: 13
v_call: TRBV27
cdr3_aa: CASSFTSSYEQYF
cdr3_nt: TGTGCCAGCAGCTTTACTAGTTCCTACGAGCAGTACTTC

d_call: TRBD1
j_call: TRBJ1-5
clone_size: -
cdr3_length: 16
v_call: TRBV4-3
cdr3_aa: CASSQVRTGLNQPQHF
cdr3_nt: TGCGCCAGCAGCCAAGTTAGGACAGGGCTCAATCAGCCCCAGCATTTT

d_call: -
j_call: TRBJ1-5
clone_size: many
cdr3_length: 14
v_call: TRBV12-3/TRBV12-4
cdr3_aa: CASSLGGRSQPQHF
cdr3_nt: TGTGCCAGCAGTTTGGGGGGGCGCAGCCAGCCCCAGCATTTT

d_call: TRBD2
j_call: TRBJ2-1
clone_size: -
cdr3_length: 14
v_call: TRBV20-1
cdr3_aa: CSGGLAGVYNEQFF
cdr3_nt: TGCAGTGGAGGACTAGCGGGAGTCTACAATGAGCAGTTCTTC

d_call: TRBD1
j_call: TRBJ1-1
clone_size: -
cdr3_length: 13
v_call: TRBV28
cdr3_aa: CASRPGTGLFAFF
cdr3_nt: TGTGCCAGCAGACCCGGGACAGGGCTTTTTGCTTTCTTT

d_call: -
j_call: TRBJ1-5
clone_size: few
cdr3_length: 20
v_call: TRBV7-8
cdr3_aa: CASSLARLFRDRHSNQPQHF
cdr3_nt: TGTGCCAGCAGCTTAGCGCGGTTATTCCGTGACAGACATAGCAATCAGCCCCAGCATTTT

d_call: TRBD1
j_call: TRBJ1-2
clone_size: -
cdr3_length: 14
v_call: TRBV25-1
cdr3_aa: CASSPQDRSVAGTF
cdr3_nt: TGTGCCAGCAGTCCCCAGGACAGGTCGGTGGCTGGCACCTTC

d_call: -
j_call: TRBJ1-2
clone_size: many
cdr3_length: 14
v_call: TRBV5-1
cdr3_aa: CASSLEGANYGYTF
cdr3_nt: TGCGCCAGCAGCTTGGAGGGAGCTAACTATGGCTACACCTTC

d_call: TRBD2
j_call: TRBJ2-1
clone_size: -
cdr3_length: 21
v_call: TRBV27
cdr3_aa: CASSSRSMTSGGANSYNEQFF
cdr3_nt: TGTGCCAGCAGTTCCCGCTCTATGACTAGCGGGGGGGCGAACTCCTACAATGAGCAGTTCTTC

d_call: -
j_call: TRBJ2-2
clone_size: -
cdr3_length: 14
v_call: TRBV4-3
cdr3_aa: CASSQDTGSGELFF
cdr3_nt: TGCGCCAGCAGCCAAGATACGGGTTCCGGGGAGCTGTTTTTT

d_call: TRBD2
j_call: TRBJ2-3
clone_size: -
cdr3_length: 15
v_call: TRBV5-1
cdr3_aa: CASSLVAGVVDTQYF
cdr3_nt: TGCGCCAGCAGCTTGGTAGCGGGAGTTGTAGATACGCAGTATTTT

d_call: -
j_call: TRBJ1-5
clone_size: many
cdr3_length: 16
v_call: TRBV4-3
cdr3_aa: CASSQGTGTGNQPQHF
cdr3_nt: TGCGCCAGCAGCCAAGGCACAGGGACGGGCAATCAGCCCCAGCATTTT

d_call: -
j_call: TRBJ2-3
clone_size: -
cdr3_length: 14
v_call: TRBV20-1
cdr3_aa: CSARPGTGGDTQYF
cdr3_nt: TGCAGTGCTAGACCCGGGACCGGGGGAGATACGCAGTATTTT

d_call: -
j_call: TRBJ2-5
clone_size: -
cdr3_length: 15
v_call: TRBV11-2
cdr3_aa: CASSLGPAREETQYF
cdr3_nt: TGTGCCAGCAGCTTAGGACCGGCTAGGGAAGAGACCCAGTACTTC

d_call: -
j_call: TRBJ2-1
clone_size: many
cdr3_length: 12
v_call: TRBV4-1
cdr3_aa: CASSQGVGEQFF
cdr3_nt: TGCGCCAGCAGCCAAGGGGTCGGTGAGCAGTTCTTC

d_call: -
j_call: TRBJ2-6
clone_size: -
cdr3_length: 19
v_call: TRBV9
cdr3_aa: CASSVRQNEHYSGANVLTF
cdr3_nt: TGTGCCAGCAGCGTTAGGCAGAACGAACACTACTCTGGGGCCAACGTCCTGACTTTC

d_call: -
j_call: TRBJ1-1
clone_size: few
cdr3_length: 14
v_call: TRBV7-2
cdr3_aa: CASSLVGASTEAFF
cdr3_nt: TGTGCCAGCAGCTTAGTGGGGGCCAGCACTGAAGCTTTCTTT

d_call: TRBD2
j_call: TRBJ2-1
clone_size: -
cdr3_length: 16
v_call: TRBV10-3
cdr3_aa: CAISESWLAGGNEQFF
cdr3_nt: TGTGCCATCAGTGAGTCGTGGCTAGCGGGGGGCAATGAGCAGTTCTTC

d_call: -
j_call: TRBJ2-1
clone_size: -
cdr3_length: 16
v_call: TRBV12-3/TRBV12-4
cdr3_aa: CASTSRRRSSYNEQFF
cdr3_nt: TGTGCCAGCACCTCGCGGAGGAGGAGCTCCTACAATGAGCAGTTCTTC

d_call: TRBD1
j_call: TRBJ1-1
clone_size: many
cdr3_length: 14
v_call: TRBV12-3/TRBV12-4
cdr3_aa: CASSMTGTNTEAFF
cdr3_nt: TGTGCCAGCAGCATGACAGGGACGAACACTGAAGCTTTCTTT

d_call: TRBD1
j_call: TRBJ1-5
clone_size: -
cdr3_length: 11
v_call: TRBV20-1
cdr3_aa: CSALLRGQAFF
cdr3_nt: TGCAGTGCCCTCCTCAGGGGACAGGCCTTTTTT

d_call: -
j_call: TRBJ2-2
clone_size: few
cdr3_length: 16
v_call: TRBV29-1
cdr3_aa: CSVGTPAGRNTGELFF
cdr3_nt: TGCAGCGTTGGGACCCCTGCGGGGCGGAACACCGGGGAGCTGTTTTTT

d_call: -
j_call: TRBJ1-4
clone_size: few
cdr3_length: 13
v_call: TRBV7-2
cdr3_aa: CASSQKGGEKLFF
cdr3_nt: TGTGCCAGCAGCCAAAAGGGAGGTGAAAAACTGTTTTTT

d_call: TRBD2
j_call: TRBJ2-1
clone_size: -
cdr3_length: 16
v_call: TRBV10-1
cdr3_aa: CASSESLGGAYNEQFF
cdr3_nt: TGCGCCAGCAGTGAGAGCCTGGGGGGGGCCTACAATGAGCAGTTCTTC